This TCR beta chain was obtained from a study of T cells in Graves' hyperthyroidism and ophthalmopathy. Findings and limits, study-wide: Stable hyperthyroidism and ophthalmopathy were separated using 13 V-J signatures.

Diagnoses were made from clinical symptoms, serum measures (thyroxine and TRAb), thyroid ultrasound and orbital computed tomography. Predating any ophthalmopathy symptoms, the blood sample was taken at first hyperthyroidism diagnosis. This clonotype was detected only a few times. Antigen specificity is unknown. Per germline, CDR1 MGHRA and CDR2 YSYEKL. Trimming stripped 4 bases from V and 3 bases from J, with 13 bases between. The CDR3 has 15 amino acids. Amplified TCR beta CDR3 regions derived from RNA transcripts. Researchers ran a first-round RT-PCR on the TCR CDR3 using the HTBI primer set. TCRdb fed the multiplex PCR reads into MiXCR, producing one record per CDR3 protein. The sample holds under 200,000 distinct CDR3 sequences, about 9% seen once.

The receptor's source is a woman younger than 30 with Graves' hyperthyroidism that later progressed to Graves' ophthalmopathy. Sequencing was performed on blood. V usage is TRBV4-1 and J usage is TRBJ1-3, with D possibly matching TRBD1 (6 bases). Here the CDR3 DNA reads TGCGCCAGCAGCCGGGACATTCTTTTTGGAAACACCATATATTTT. Amino acids: CASSRDILFGNTIYF.